This TCR beta chain emerged from a study of blood T cells in healthy people across ages. Regarding the study as a whole: Researchers said unsorted PBMCs prevented a conclusive naive versus antigen-experienced comparison.

It was with a sample-barcoded 5' primer and a J-beta primer mix that a second PCR of roughly 6 to 12 cycles was run. A tag from a template-switch adaptor with 12 random nucleotides marked each cDNA molecule. TCRdb ran MiXCR on the 5' RACE reads and lists one entry per CDR3 protein. The sample includes about 1.4 million distinct CDR3 sequences, roughly 59% of them seen just once. Unmatched junction bases numbered 7, after V lost 3 bases and J lost 4 bases. Germline loops: CDR1 LNHNV, CDR2 YYDKDF (reference sequence). The CDR3 extends over 15 amino acids. Isolation of PBMCs gave at least 7 million cells per sample. In the case of this clonotype: The antigen is undetermined.

Sequenced input: blood. The receptor comes from a man between 18 and 35 years old in good health. The chain recombines TRBV15 with TRBJ2-7; the match to TRBD2 covers 9 bases. CDR3 sequence reads: CATSSGAAGGYEQYF. CDR3 nucleotides: TGTGCCACCAGCAGTGGGGCAGCGGGGGGTTACGAGCAGTACTTC.